One and the same sample provided the 26 T cell receptor beta chains below, sequenced in a study of sequential checkpoint blockade in melanoma. Sequencing was performed with immunoSEQ multiplex PCR; in TCRdb, only in-frame clones are kept and a portion is missing. The data contain roughly 4,000 clones, about 19% of them singletons. Treatment: randomized to nivolumab then ipilimumab (arm A) or the reverse (arm B). The specimen was tumor tissue (inferred from file names), collected from a patient given nivolumab and ipilimumab in sequence. These receptors were taken from a human patient with melanoma. Some clones in this sample may be carry-over from other donors' samples.

This clone was found a few times. The rearrangement joins TRBV7-4 to TRBJ2-7; tentative D call: TRBD2 (5 bases). There are 13 residues in the CDR3. CDR1 and CDR2 (germline): SGHVT, SQSDAQ. The germline V and J ends were trimmed by 1 base and 3 bases, with 7 bases remaining between them. The CDR3 sequence is CASSLGLNYEQYF. The CDR3 nucleotides read TGTGCCAGCAGCTTAGGACTAAACTACGAGCAGTACTTC.

This clone was recorded a few times. The rearrangement uses TRBV28 and TRBJ1-2; 9 nucleotides match TRBD1. The V gene's germline CDR1 is MDHEN and CDR2 SYDVKM. The CDR3 contains 12 residues. The J segment lost 5 bases and the V segment lost 8 bases, leaving 3 bases of the junction unmatched. This CDR3 is CASWDRDYGYTF. The CDR3 bases are TGTGCCAGCTGGGACAGGGATTATGGCTACACCTTC.

This clone was seen ten or more times. This chain joins TRBV11-3 and TRBJ2-7, with TRBD2 as a possible D gene (5 bases). V lost 5 bases, J lost 3 bases, and 14 bases lay in between. CDR3 length: 14 amino acids. The germline CDR1 and CDR2 sequences are SGHNT and YENEEA. CDR3: CASSRRGLFYEQYF. In nucleotides, the CDR3 is TGTGCCAGCAGCCGGCGCGGGCTTTTCTACGAGCAGTACTTC.

The V call is TRBV6-8, the J call TRBJ2-1, with D possibly matching TRBD2 (5 bases). CDR3 size: 15 residues. V lost 0 bases and J lost 2, with 8 bases in between. CDR1 is MNHGY, CDR2 SAAAGT, per germline. CDR3 in amino acids: CASSYSSGAYNEQFF. Here the CDR3 DNA reads TGTGCCAGCAGTTACTCGAGCGGAGCCTACAATGAGCAGTTCTTC.

In DNA form, the CDR3 reads TGTGCCAGCAGCTTCTCGGGCAGGGAGGATCAGCCCCAGCATTTT. The encoded protein is CASSFSGREDQPQHF. V is TRBV11-3 and J is TRBJ1-5; maybe TRBD1 (5 bases). Deletions cut 3 bases from V and 5 bases from J, with 14 bases between. Germline V gene data show CDR1 as SGHNT and CDR2 as YENEEA. CDR3 size: 15 residues.

This clone was counted a few times. V usage is TRBV5-1 and J usage is TRBJ1-6; D ambiguous. V lost 0 bases to trimming and J lost 5 bases, with 6 bases between them. The CDR3 is 14 amino acids. Germline V gene lookup returns CDR1 SGHRS and CDR2 YFSETQ. The CDR3 reads CASSLVADNSPLHF. The CDR3 DNA sequence: TGCGCCAGCAGCTTGGTGGCAGATAATTCACCCCTCCACTTT.

This clone was detected only a few times. The rearrangement joins TRBV9 to TRBJ2-3, with 10 bases aligning to TRBD2. The V segment lost 3 bases and the J segment 1 base; nucleotides outside the gene matches: 5. Germline-derived CDR1 and CDR2 are SGDLS and YYNGEE. This CDR3 has 16 amino acids. The CDR3 reads CASSELAGGRTDTQYF. For the CDR3, the DNA is TGTGCCAGCAGCGAGTTAGCGGGGGGACGCACAGATACGCAGTATTTT.

Many counts were recorded for this clone. The rearrangement links TRBV11-3 to TRBJ2-7; 9 positions match TRBD1. Germline CDR1 reads SGHNT; CDR2 reads YENEEA. Germline trimming cut 5 bases from V and 4 bases from J; bases unmatched to any gene: 9. The CDR3 contains 15 residues. The CDR3 DNA follows: TGTGCCAGCAGCGCCGGAAGACAGGGGGGGTACGAGCAGTACTTC. It yields the protein CASSAGRQGGYEQYF.

The chain combines TRBV4-1 with TRBJ1-2, with D perhaps matching TRBD1 (6 bases). Between the trimmed V and J ends, which lost 2 bases and 4 bases, there was a span of 14 bases. The CDR3 runs 15 residues. CDR1 is MGHRA and CDR2 is YSYEKL in the germline V gene. This CDR3 is CASSQTTGPVYGYTF. CDR3 sequence (DNA): TGCGCCAGCAGCCAAACGACAGGCCCCGTCTATGGCTACACCTTC.

The rearrangement uses TRBV11-3 and TRBJ2-5, with 7 positions matching TRBD1. V shed 2 bases, J shed 6 bases, and the junction held 9 bases outside the gene matches. The CDR3 length is 15 residues. In germline, CDR1 is SGHNT, CDR2 YENEEA. DNA for the CDR3: TGTGCCAGCAGCTTATCAGGGGGACAGTTGCAGACCCAGTACTTC. Its translation: CASSLSGGQLQTQYF.

The chain carries TRBV5-1 and TRBJ1-3; the D gene is possibly TRBD1 (5 bases). The germline V gene encodes CDR1 SGHRS and CDR2 YFSETQ. V lost 0 bases, J lost 0 bases, and 7 bases lay in between. The CDR3 runs 15 residues. Written as DNA, the CDR3 is TGCGCCAGCAGCTTGGAGGGGAACTCTGGAAACACCATATATTTT. Its translation is CASSLEGNSGNTIYF.

The genes are TRBV19 and TRBJ1-5; D is uncertain. Trimming shortened V by 5 bases and J by 0 bases, and 11 bases separated the two germline ends. Germline CDR1 LNHDA, CDR2 SQIVND (reference sequence). The CDR3 totals 15 residues. The chain's CDR3 is CASSPAGYSNQPQHF. The CDR3 DNA is TGTGCCAGTAGTCCCGCGGGGTATAGCAATCAGCCCCAGCATTTT.

This sequence joins TRBV6-8 and TRBJ2-7, with 7 bases aligning to TRBD1. CDR1 and CDR2 from the germline V gene are MNHGY and SAAAGT. CDR3 size: 14 residues. V shed 6 bases and J 2 bases; nucleotides not matched to a gene: 7. Here the CDR3 DNA reads TGTGCCAGCAGCCCTAACAGGGGAGCCTACGAGCAGTACTTC. This codes for CASSPNRGAYEQYF.

The V and J genes are TRBV19 and TRBJ2-5; 7 nucleotides match TRBD1. CDR1 is LNHDA, CDR2 SQIVND, per germline (reference sequence). The CDR3 loop spans 14 amino acids. The junction had 4 bases not matched to a gene; V was cut back by 5 bases and J by 1 base. CDR3 amino acids: CASSLTGAQETQYF. DNA for the CDR3: TGTGCCAGTAGTCTTACAGGGGCCCAAGAGACCCAGTACTTC.

In this sample, this clone turned up a few times. The genes are TRBV6-8 and TRBJ1-1, with D unresolved. Per germline, CDR1 MNHGY and CDR2 SAAAGT. The CDR3 has 13 amino acids. Trimming stripped 0 bases from V and 5 bases from J, with 7 bases between. The CDR3 nucleotides are TGTGCCAGCAGTTACTCGCCCCGGACTGAAGCTTTCTTT. Translating it yields CASSYSPRTEAFF.

This clone was counted between two and nine times. The chain is built from TRBV6-8 and TRBJ1-6, with 8 bases identical to TRBD1. CDR3 length: 13 amino acids. V shed 10 bases, J shed 7 bases, and the junction held 6 bases outside the gene matches. Germline values: CDR1 MNHGY, CDR2 SAAAGT. The DNA for the CDR3 is TGTGCCACCCACCGGACAGGGAATTCACCCCTCCACTTT. This codes for CATHRTGNSPLHF.

This sequence joins TRBV5-1 and TRBJ2-2; 11 positions match TRBD2. Germline CDR1 reads SGHRS; CDR2 reads YFSETQ. This CDR3 comprises 19 residues. Trimming removed 2 bases from V and 2 bases from J; junction bases left unmatched: 11. CDR3 sequence reads: CASSFRTLAGGHNTGELFF. CDR3 bases: TGCGCCAGCAGCTTCCGGACCCTAGCGGGGGGCCATAACACCGGGGAGCTGTTTTTT.

V is TRBV29-1 and J is TRBJ2-7; TRBD2 matches 9 bases. J lost 7 bases, V lost 4 bases, and 11 bases had no gene match. This CDR3 is 14 amino acids long. Germline values: CDR1 SQVTM, CDR2 ANQGSEA. The CDR3 loop is CSVARAGGRGEQYF. For the CDR3, the DNA is TGCAGCGTTGCTAGGGCGGGGGGGCGAGGAGAGCAGTACTTC.

The gene calls are TRBV11-3 and TRBJ2-1; the match to TRBD2 covers 9 bases. The CDR3 runs to 15 residues. V lost 5 bases to trimming and J lost 7 bases; unmatched junction nucleotides: 9. Germline V gene data show CDR1 as SGHNT and CDR2 as YENEEA. The CDR3 region is CASSPVAGAPNEQFF. DNA for the CDR3: TGTGCCAGCAGCCCCGTAGCGGGGGCCCCAAATGAGCAGTTCTTC.

This clone was observed at least ten times. This CDR3 is CASSLPSGTGYYNEQFF. In nucleotides, the CDR3 is TGTGCCAGCAGCTTACCCTCCGGGACAGGGTACTACAATGAGCAGTTCTTC. The genes are TRBV11-3 and TRBJ2-1, with 9 bases fitting TRBD1. The CDR3 runs to 17 residues. Germline V CDR1 and CDR2: SGHNT, YENEEA. V was pared by 2 bases and J by 3 bases, with 8 bases of the junction left unmatched. Using reference TRBV11-3 and TRBJ2-1 for the parts outside the CDR3, the full variable domain is EAGVVQSPRYKIIEKKQPVAFWCNPISGHNTLYWYLQNLGQGPELLIRYENEEAVDDSQLPKDRFSAERLKGVDSTLKIQPAELGDSAVYLCASSLPSGTGYYNEQFFGPGTRLTVL.

This clone was counted a few times. This chain connects TRBV2 to TRBJ2-1; TRBD2 matches 11 bases. There are 15 residues in the CDR3. After removal of 6 bases from V and 4 bases from J, the junction contained 5 bases not matched to a gene. CDR1 is SNHLY, CDR2 FYNNEI, per germline. The CDR3 DNA is TGTGCCAGCAGGGTAGCGGGGGGGCCTTACAATGAGCAGTTCTTC. Translated: CASRVAGGPYNEQFF.

This chain joins TRBV18 and TRBJ2-5; 9 nucleotides match TRBD1. CDR3 size: 14 residues. V shed 4 bases, J shed 4 bases, and the junction held 4 bases outside the gene matches. Germline lookup yields CDR1 KGHSH and CDR2 LQKENI. In nucleotides, the CDR3 is TGTGCCAGCTCACGGGGACAGGGACTAGAGACCCAGTACTTC. Translation: CASSRGQGLETQYF.

This clone was counted between two and nine times. This chain connects TRBV18 to TRBJ2-7, with 7 bases identical to TRBD2. CDR1 and CDR2 from the germline V gene are KGHSH and LQKENI. The ends lost 5 bases at V and 3 bases at J; junction bases unmatched: 10. The CDR3 has 15 residues. CDR3 protein: CASSSGGGVVYEQYF. CDR3 DNA sequence: TGTGCCAGCTCATCCGGTGGGGGGGTCGTCTACGAGCAGTACTTC.

This clone was seen a handful of times. The chain recombines TRBV23-1 with TRBJ2-3; 9 nucleotides match TRBD2. TRBV23-1 is treated as an ORF (open reading frame) with a function not yet certain. The CDR3 consists of 17 residues. Trimming removed 6 bases from V and 0 bases from J; junction bases left unmatched: 10. CDR3 coding DNA: TGCGCCAGCAGCCAAGTTCTTAGCGGGGGTAGCACAGATACGCAGTATTTT. Translated, it gives CASSQVLSGGSTDTQYF.

This clone appeared a few times. CDR3 sequence reads: CASSPFSGPYEQYF. CDR3 sequence (DNA): TGTGCCAGCTCACCGTTTAGCGGGCCCTACGAGCAGTACTTC. The chain uses TRBV18 and TRBJ2-7; TRBD2 aligns across 7 bases. This CDR3 spans 14 amino acids. Germline-derived CDR1 and CDR2 are KGHSH and LQKENI. Trimming at V came to 3 bases and at J to 2 bases, leaving 4 bases not matched to a gene. The variable domain in full, completed from reference TRBV18 and TRBJ2-7, reads NAGVMQNPRHLVRRRGQEARLRCSPMKGHSHVYWYRQLPEEGLKFMVYLQKENIIDESGMPKERFSAEFPKEGPSILRIQQVVRGDSAAYFCASSPFSGPYEQYFGPGTRLTVT.

The chain is built from TRBV5-1 and TRBJ1-1; the D is unclear. V lost 3 bases and J 1 base, leaving 13 bases between the germline ends. This CDR3 has 15 residues. CDR1 SGHRS and CDR2 YFSETQ come from the germline V gene. Here the CDR3 DNA reads TGCGCCAGCAGCTCGGTCGGCCCTGAGAACACTGAAGCTTTCTTT. Its translation is CASSSVGPENTEAFF.